One sample yielded the 27 T cell receptor beta chains listed below, sequenced in a study of cytomegalovirus exposure and HLA in healthy donors. The method was immunoSEQ multiplex PCR; TCRdb's version includes in-frame clones alone and lacks a portion of them. This table has 130,000 or so clones, 85% to 90% appearing once. The sample was PBMCs. The receptors originated from a young man in good health and CMV-seronegative.

On this clone itself: Additional DNA sequences in this sample encode the identical CDR3. The chain employs TRBV19 and TRBJ2-7, with a possible D match to TRBD1 (6 bases). V was cut by 4 bases and J by 3 bases, with 7 bases left in between. The CDR3 covers 12 residues. Per germline, CDR1 LNHDA and CDR2 SQIVND (reference sequence). The CDR3 loop is CASSTDSYEQYF. Here the CDR3 DNA reads TGTGCCAGTAGTACGGACAGCTACGAGCAGTACTTC.

The rearrangement links TRBV15 to TRBJ2-1, with TRBD1 matching 10 bases. CDR3 size: 16 residues. Trimming at V came to 3 bases and at J to 3 bases, leaving 5 bases not matched to a gene. Per germline, CDR1 LNHNV and CDR2 YYDKDF (reference sequence). This CDR3 is CATSSSGQGFYNEQFF. The CDR3 bases are TGTGCCACCAGCAGCTCGGGACAGGGGTTCTACAATGAGCAGTTCTTC.

V gene TRBV6-4 combines with J gene TRBJ2-5; no definite D call. The germline V and J ends were trimmed by 4 bases and 3 bases, with 9 bases remaining between them. The germline CDR1 and CDR2 sequences are MRHNA and SNTAGT. The CDR3 has 13 amino acids. CDR3 amino acids: CASSVTAEETQYF. The DNA for the CDR3 is TGTGCCAGCAGTGTTACAGCCGAAGAGACCCAGTACTTC.

This clone was observed a few times. This chain connects TRBV18 to TRBJ2-7; TRBD1 aligns across 10 bases. Trimming took 3 bases from V and 3 from J; bases not matched to a gene: 5. The CDR3 extends over 15 amino acids. The germline V gene has CDR1 KGHSH and CDR2 LQKENI. In nucleotides, the CDR3 is TGTGCCAGCTCACCGAGACAGGGGGCGAGCTACGAGCAGTACTTC. Protein sequence: CASSPRQGASYEQYF.

The chain combines TRBV5-5 with TRBJ1-4, with D uncertain. CDR3 length: 16 amino acids. The V and J ends lost 3 bases and 6 bases respectively, with 18 bases between them. Germline CDR1 is SGHKS and CDR2 is YYEKEE (reference sequence). The CDR3: CASSSFPEPWDEKLFF. The CDR3 bases are TGTGCCAGCAGCTCATTTCCGGAGCCCTGGGATGAAAAACTGTTTTTT.

This chain connects TRBV9 to TRBJ1-2; 11 nucleotides match TRBD1. From germline, CDR1 is SGDLS and CDR2 YYNGEE. CDR3 length: 14 residues. Germline trimming cut 4 bases from V and 6 bases from J; bases unmatched to any gene: 5. CDR3 protein: CASSPRTGGNGYTF. The DNA for the CDR3 is TGTGCCAGCAGCCCCAGGACAGGGGGCAATGGCTACACCTTC.

V usage is TRBV4-1 and J usage is TRBJ1-5; D call uncertain. Germline CDR1 reads MGHRA; CDR2 reads YSYEKL. The CDR3 runs to 16 residues. Trimming removed 1 base at V and 2 bases at J, with 12 bases between. CDR3 loop: CASSQVEGTGNQPQHF. The CDR3 nucleotides are TGCGCCAGCAGCCAAGTGGAGGGAACGGGCAATCAGCCCCAGCATTTT.

This chain connects TRBV5-4 to TRBJ2-3; a weak D match, TRBD2 (6 bases). The length of the CDR3 is 16 residues. V lost 0 bases to trimming and J lost 4 bases, with 15 bases between them. Per germline, CDR1 SGHNT and CDR2 YYREEE (reference sequence). Here the CDR3 DNA reads TGTGCCAGCAGCTTGGATCCGACTAGATCCCCAGATACGCAGTATTTT. It yields the protein CASSLDPTRSPDTQYF.

Note on this clone: Sequence at one end of the junction differs from germline and may be a read error. V usage is TRBV2 and J usage is TRBJ1-1; 7 bases align to TRBD1. CDR1 is SNHLY, CDR2 FYNNEI, per germline. This CDR3 contains 12 residues. The CDR3 loop reads CACRQGWAEAFF. The CDR3, as DNA: TGTGCCTGCAGACAGGGATGGGCTGAAGCTTTCTTT.

The count of this clone is one. The chain is built from TRBV5-1 and TRBJ2-2; no clear D. Trimming shortened V by 0 bases and J by 5 bases, and 8 bases separated the two germline ends. The CDR3 totals 14 residues. CDR1 and CDR2 (germline): SGHRS, YFSETQ. CDR3 sequence (DNA): TGCGCCAGCAGCTTGGCCCTCTATACCGGGGAGCTGTTTTTT. Protein sequence: CASSLALYTGELFF. The full variable domain, with the rest looked up from reference TRBV5-1 and TRBJ2-2, is KAGVTQTPRYLIKTRGQQVTLSCSPISGHRSVSWYQQTPGQGLQFLFEYFSETQRNKGNFPGRFSGRQFSNSRSEMNVSTLELGDSALYLCASSLALYTGELFFGEGSRLTVL.

V usage is TRBV28 and J usage is TRBJ2-7, with D possibly being TRBD1 (5 bases). V was shortened by 4 bases and J by 3 bases, with 22 bases between the two germline ends. The CDR3 runs to 17 residues. CDR1 and CDR2 from the germline V gene are MDHEN and SYDVKM. The CDR3 DNA reads as TGTGCCAGCAGTTCTCCGTGGCAGGGATCAAGACTCTACGAGCAGTACTTC. Protein product: CASSSPWQGSRLYEQYF.

V is TRBV28 and J is TRBJ2-3; 7 bases are shared with TRBD1. Per germline, CDR1 MDHEN and CDR2 SYDVKM. The length of the CDR3 is 14 residues. After removal of 4 bases from V and 2 bases from J, the junction contained 3 bases not matched to a gene. CDR3 sequence: CASSSDRFTDTQYF. Here the CDR3 DNA reads TGTGCCAGCAGTTCGGACAGGTTCACAGATACGCAGTATTTT.

This clone turned up a few times. CDR3 in amino acids: CASSPNTGREPQHF. CDR3 DNA sequence: TGTGCCAGCTCACCTAACACGGGCAGGGAGCCCCAGCATTTT. V gene TRBV18 combines with J gene TRBJ1-5; TRBD1 is a possible D gene (5 bases). Trimming removed 3 bases from V and 8 bases from J, with 14 bases in between. This CDR3 has 14 residues. CDR1 is KGHSH, CDR2 LQKENI, per germline.

The chain has TRBV5-1 and TRBJ2-7; the D gene is possibly TRBD1 (6 bases). From germline, CDR1 is SGHRS and CDR2 YFSETQ. Trimming removed 4 bases from V and 0 bases from J, with 14 bases in between. This CDR3 contains 15 residues. CDR3 nucleotide sequence: TGCGCCAGCAGCGACGGACAGACGAGCTCCTACGAGCAGTACTTC. This codes for CASSDGQTSSYEQYF.

The CDR3 loop is CSVGPGQGRHGQYF. The CDR3 DNA sequence: TGCAGCGTTGGACCGGGACAGGGGAGGCACGGGCAGTACTTC. This chain joins TRBV29-1 and TRBJ2-7; 10 nucleotides agree with TRBD1. Germline CDR1 SQVTM, CDR2 ANQGSEA. The V gene end was trimmed by 4 bases and the J gene end by 9 bases; junction bases not matched to a gene: 12. This CDR3 comprises 14 residues.

The V and J genes are TRBV27 and TRBJ2-7, with TRBD1 identical over 9 bases. This CDR3 is built from 17 residues. CDR1 and CDR2 from the germline V gene are MNHEY and SMNVEV (reference sequence). Trimming at V came to 6 bases and at J to 0 bases, leaving 12 bases not matched to a gene. The CDR3, as DNA: TGTGCCAGCAGGAACCCTCGAGGGACAGGGAGCTCCTACGAGCAGTACTTC. This encodes CASRNPRGTGSSYEQYF.

This sequence joins TRBV6-5 and TRBJ1-4, with D unclear. CDR3 length: 14 residues. With 2 bases removed from V and 4 bases from J, the gap between germline ends came to 8 bases. Germline V lookup: CDR1 MNHEY, CDR2 SVGAGI. CDR3 coding DNA: TGTGCCAGCAGTTACGGCAACAGTAATGAAAAACTGTTTTTT. This encodes CASSYGNSNEKLFF.

This rearrangement joins TRBV7-2 to TRBJ2-3; 9 positions agree with TRBD2. The CDR3 totals 17 residues. Trimming cost V 1 base and J 6 bases; bases outside gene matches: 11. Germline V lookup: CDR1 SGHTA, CDR2 FQGNSA. The CDR3 region is CASSLGLAGSHWDTQYF. Here the CDR3 DNA reads TGTGCCAGCAGCTTAGGGCTAGCGGGGAGTCACTGGGATACGCAGTATTTT. The full variable domain, in which reference TRBV7-2 and TRBJ2-3 provide the parts outside the CDR3, is GAGVSQSPSNKVTEKGKDVELRCDPISGHTALYWYRQSLGQGLEFLIYFQGNSAPDKSGLPSDRFSAERTGGSVSTLTIQRTQQEDSAVYLCASSLGLAGSHWDTQYFGPGTRLTVL.

The table lists this clone with a few counts. The chain is built from TRBV7-9 and TRBJ1-1; D is perhaps TRBD1 (6 bases). Germline CDR1 reads SEHNR; CDR2 reads FQNEAQ (reference sequence). V lost 3 bases and J lost 1, with 9 bases in between. This CDR3 is 14 amino acids long. This CDR3 reads CASSLMDRNTEAFF. The CDR3 DNA is TGTGCCAGCAGCTTGATGGACAGGAACACTGAAGCTTTCTTT. Using reference TRBV7-9 and TRBJ1-1 for the parts outside the CDR3, the full variable domain is DTGVSQNPRHKITKRGQNVTFRCDPISEHNRLYWYRQTLGQGPEFLTYFQNEAQLEKSRLLSDRFSAERPKGSFSTLEIQRTEQGDSAMYLCASSLMDRNTEAFFGQGTRLTVV.

The rearrangement uses TRBV7-3 and TRBJ1-1; 11 nucleotides line up with TRBD1. CDR1 and CDR2 (germline): SGHTA, FQGTGA. The CDR3 has 15 amino acids. V lost 1 base and J lost 4; bases outside the gene matches: 2. CDR3 loop: CASSLIGTGGTEAFF. The CDR3 DNA is TGTGCCAGCAGCTTAATTGGGACAGGGGGCACTGAAGCTTTCTTT.

This chain uses TRBV5-1 with TRBJ2-5, with D uncertain. CDR1 and CDR2 (germline): SGHRS, YFSETQ. Trimming removed 0 bases at V and 2 bases at J, with 11 bases between. The CDR3 extends over 15 amino acids. The CDR3 DNA is TGCGCCAGCAGCTTGGTCCAGGTTCATCAAGAGACCCAGTACTTC. As protein: CASSLVQVHQETQYF.

This chain uses TRBV19 with TRBJ1-1; TRBD1 agrees at 9 bases. The J segment lost 7 bases and the V segment lost 4 bases, leaving 7 bases of the junction unmatched. CDR1 is LNHDA, CDR2 SQIVND, per germline (reference sequence). This CDR3 comprises 14 residues. CDR3 DNA: TGTGCCAGTAGTACGAACAGGGGGCAGGGTGAAGCTTTCTTT. This translates into CASSTNRGQGEAFF.

The rearrangement joins TRBV6-6 to TRBJ1-1, with 9 bases identical to TRBD1. Germline V CDR1 and CDR2: MNHNY, SVGAGI (reference sequence). The V segment lost 7 bases and the J segment 7 bases; nucleotides outside the gene matches: 10. The CDR3 length is 14 residues. This CDR3 reads CASTQGQGQVEAFF. The CDR3 nucleotides are TGTGCCAGCACGCAGGGACAGGGTCAGGTTGAAGCTTTCTTT.

This rearrangement joins TRBV18 to TRBJ1-2, with 10 bases lining up with TRBD1. This CDR3 region has 13 residues. V gave up 4 bases and J gave up 6 bases; unmatched junction bases: 2. CDR1 and CDR2 (germline): KGHSH, LQKENI. The CDR3 bases are TGTGCCAGCTCACTAGGACAGGGGGATGGCTACACCTTC. This encodes CASSLGQGDGYTF.

This clone was detected once. The CDR3, as DNA: TGTGCCAGCAGTTTCTCCCGTTCCTACGAGCAGTACTTC. Its translation is CASSFSRSYEQYF. This rearrangement joins TRBV6-5 to TRBJ2-7, with D hard to call. The V and J ends lost 4 bases and 1 base respectively, with 8 bases between them. The germline V gene has CDR1 MNHEY and CDR2 SVGAGI. The CDR3 covers 13 residues.

V and J are TRBV4-1 and TRBJ1-4; D may be TRBD1 (5 bases). There are 16 residues in the CDR3. Germline CDR1 reads MGHRA; CDR2 reads YSYEKL. Between the trimmed V and J ends, which lost 4 bases and 0 bases, there was a span of 12 bases. The CDR3 spells CASSPPGGATNEKLFF. The CDR3 bases are TGCGCCAGCAGCCCACCTGGGGGGGCAACTAATGAAAAACTGTTTTTT.

This clone has only one observation. The rearrangement uses TRBV19 and TRBJ1-2, with 7 positions matching TRBD1. The CDR3 contains 14 residues. Germline V gene sequence: CDR1 LNHDA, CDR2 SQIVND (reference sequence). V lost 3 bases, J lost 6 bases, and 7 bases stayed unmatched. CDR3 amino acids: CASSMLGQYNGYTF. The CDR3 DNA reads as TGTGCCAGTAGTATGTTGGGACAGTATAATGGCTACACCTTC.